The sequence of this TCR beta chain was determined in a study of T cells expressing NK-cell markers. For the study at large: Sorted CD3+CD56-NKG2C+, CD3+CD56+NKG2C- and CD3+CD56+NKG2C+ T cells were the source of the TCR beta repertoires.

Looked up from germline, CDR1 is SGHAT and CDR2 is FQNNGV. The CDR3 sequence is 17 residues long. TCR beta cDNA was generated via 5'RACE template switching incorporating UMIs. Reanalyzing the 5' RACE reads, TCRdb keeps one entry per CDR3 protein, without DNA. The listing records roughly 120,000 distinct CDR3 sequences. The chain carries TRBV11-2 and TRBJ2-2; TCRdb's assignment of TRBD2 cannot be checked, as there is no DNA. The specimen was blood T cells: a sorted CD56 or NKG2C T cell subset, CD4+ or CD8+ T cells, or bulk PBMC T cells (not recorded which). This sequence originates from a woman between 18 and 75 years old in good health. The CDR3 loop reads CASSLGPGTSATGELFF. The full variable domain, its missing parts supplied by reference TRBV11-2 and TRBJ2-2, is EAGVAQSPRYKIIEKRQSVAFWCNPISGHATLYWYQQILGQGPKLLIQFQNNGVVDDSQLPKDRFSAERLKGVDSTLKIQPAKLEDSAVYLCASSLGPGTSATGELFFGEGSRLTVL.